This is a list of T cell receptor beta chains from one sample in a study of T cell repertoires in cytomegalovirus infection. What these receptors recognize is not known. Using its own MiXCR run on the reads, TCRdb lists one record per CDR3 protein. The table lists 700,000 to 950,000 distinct CDR3 sequences, roughly 33% of them singletons. The specimen comprised cultured CD8+ T cells from PBMCs, sampled from culture after CMV antigen stimulation. Receptors originate from a human donor in good health (CMV status not recorded). Some clones in this sample may be carry-over from other donors' samples. The CDR3 runs from the conserved cysteine through the conserved F or W. D genes are given only for firm matches. Size tells how often a clone was seen (once, few, many) or the class of an expanded clone, and some rows leave it out.

D	size	J	V	length	CDR3	DNA
NA	many	TRBJ2-2	TRBV7-6	13	CASSLRVPGELFF	TGTGCCAGCAGCTTACGGGTCCCCGGGGAGCTGTTTTTT
NA	NA	TRBJ2-1	TRBV6-5	14	CASRQLAFYNEQFF	TGTGCCAGCAGGCAGCTCGCCTTCTACAATGAGCAGTTCTTC
TRBD2	NA	TRBJ2-1	TRBV6-1	15	CASRRGLAGANEQFF	TGTGCCAGCAGGAGGGGCCTAGCGGGGGCCAATGAGCAGTTCTTC
TRBD2	NA	TRBJ2-1	TRBV15	15	CATSRGTSEGNEQFF	TGTGCCACCAGCAGAGGGACTAGCGAAGGCAATGAGCAGTTCTTC
NA	few	TRBJ2-3	TRBV7-4	16	CASSLIGRLGTDTQYF	TGTGCCAGCAGCTTAATAGGGAGATTGGGCACAGATACGCAGTATTTT
NA	few	TRBJ2-3	TRBV12-3/TRBV12-4	13	CASSLMRADTQYF	TGTGCCAGCAGTTTAATGCGGGCAGATACGCAGTATTTT
NA	NA	TRBJ2-1	TRBV6-5	13	CASSYGGTNEQFF	TGTGCCAGCAGTTACGGAGGGACCAATGAGCAGTTCTTC
NA	NA	TRBJ1-3	TRBV27	14	CASTGQGSGNTIYF	TGTGCCAGCACCGGGCAGGGTTCTGGAAACACCATATATTTT
NA	few	TRBJ1-2	TRBV27	17	CASSLRPGRGRAYGYTF	TGTGCCAGCAGTTTACGCCCCGGCAGGGGAAGGGCCTATGGCTACACCTTC
TRBD1	few	TRBJ2-1	TRBV7-3	18	CASSLKVGGTGAYNEQFF	TGTGCCAGCAGCTTAAAGGTTGGAGGGACAGGAGCCTACAATGAGCAGTTCTTC
NA	few	TRBJ2-3	TRBV5-8	15	CASSMGGTNTDTQYF	TGTGCCAGCAGCATGGGGGGTACGAACACAGATACGCAGTATTTT
TRBD2	NA	TRBJ2-1	TRBV7-9	18	CASSLRGGLGSLGNEQFF	TGTGCCAGCAGCCTCCGGGGGGGGCTCGGCAGTCTGGGCAATGAGCAGTTCTTC
NA	NA	TRBJ1-2	TRBV4-1	13	CASSEDKNYGYTF	TGCGCCAGCAGCGAAGACAAGAACTATGGCTACACCTTC
NA	few	TRBJ1-1	TRBV27	13	CASRLGVSTEAFF	TGTGCCAGCAGGCTAGGGGTTTCCACTGAAGCTTTCTTT
TRBD2	NA	TRBJ2-3	TRBV10-3	15	CAIRRTSGVVDTQYF	TGTGCCATCAGACGGACTAGCGGGGTCGTCGATACGCAGTATTTT
TRBD1	few	TRBJ1-1	TRBV12-3/TRBV12-4	15	CASSFTGEAGTEAFF	TGTGCCAGCAGTTTCACAGGGGAGGCGGGCACTGAAGCTTTCTTT
TRBD1	NA	TRBJ1-2	TRBV7-4	15	CASSLGGGALHGYTF	TGTGCCAGCAGCTTAGGAGGGGGCGCGCTTCATGGCTACACCTTC
NA	NA	TRBJ2-7	TRBV9	14	CASSAELDNYEQYF	TGTGCCAGCAGCGCAGAACTAGACAACTACGAGCAGTACTTC
TRBD1	NA	TRBJ1-1	TRBV20-1	14	CSARGGTGVTEAFF	TGCAGTGCTAGAGGGGGGACAGGGGTCACTGAAGCTTTCTTT
NA	NA	TRBJ2-3	TRBV5-4	16	CASSPIQDPSTDTQYF	TGTGCCAGCAGCCCCATTCAGGATCCTAGCACAGATACGCAGTATTTT
NA	NA	TRBJ2-1	TRBV5-8	13	CASSQLQGYEQFF	TGTGCCAGCAGCCAACTACAGGGCTATGAGCAGTTCTTC
TRBD1	NA	TRBJ1-1	TRBV6-5	15	CASSSFGTENTEAFF	TGTGCCAGCAGTTCCTTCGGGACAGAGAACACTGAAGCTTTCTTT
TRBD2	NA	TRBJ2-1	TRBV10-3	14	CAIREAGEGNEQFF	TGTGCCATCAGGGAGGCTGGGGAGGGGAATGAGCAGTTCTTC
NA	NA	TRBJ1-4	TRBV20-1	13	CSAKESREEKLFF	TGCAGTGCTAAGGAGAGTCGGGAGGAAAAACTGTTTTTT
TRBD1	many	TRBJ1-1	TRBV12-3/TRBV12-4	15	CASSSRDRVNTEAFF	TGTGCCAGCAGTTCCAGGGACAGGGTGAACACTGAAGCTTTCTTT
NA	NA	TRBJ2-1	TRBV7-9	12	CASSSGLKEQFF	TGTGCCAGCAGCTCCGGGCTCAAAGAGCAGTTCTTC
TRBD1	few	TRBJ2-5	TRBV12-3/TRBV12-4	15	CASSSTDRVYTTQYF	TGTGCCAGCAGTTCTACGGACAGGGTCTATACGACCCAGTACTTC
NA	few	TRBJ1-2	TRBV20-1	14	CSAKDRWTNYGYTF	TGCAGTGCCAAGGATCGGTGGACTAACTATGGCTACACCTTC
TRBD1	NA	TRBJ2-7	TRBV5-1	15	CANSYRDREAYEQYF	TGCGCCAACAGCTACCGGGACAGGGAAGCGTACGAGCAGTACTTC
TRBD1	NA	TRBJ1-6	TRBV27	14	CASRGTGYNSPLHF	TGTGCCAGCAGAGGGACAGGGTACAATTCACCCCTCCACTTT
NA	NA	TRBJ1-5	TRBV20-1	13	CSARKGFNQPQHF	TGCAGTGCCAGAAAGGGTTTTAATCAGCCCCAGCATTTT
TRBD1	few	TRBJ1-1	TRBV12-3/TRBV12-4	14	CASSTRQGASEAFF	TGTGCCAGCAGTACCAGACAGGGGGCCTCTGAAGCTTTCTTT
TRBD2	few	TRBJ2-7	TRBV6-6	19	CASSLLPGTSGGLWYEQYF	TGTGCCAGCAGTTTACTACCCGGGACTAGCGGGGGATTGTGGTACGAGCAGTACTTC
TRBD1	NA	TRBJ1-3	TRBV7-6	17	CASSLGTGEYSGNTIYF	TGTGCCAGCAGCCTTGGGACAGGGGAATACTCTGGAAACACCATATATTTT
NA	many	TRBJ1-1	TRBV7-2	16	CASSSPGGPANTEAFF	TGTGCCAGCAGCTCTCCGGGGGGCCCTGCGAACACTGAAGCTTTCTTT
TRBD1	NA	TRBJ1-1	TRBV4-1	15	CASSQEDRGITEAFF	TGCGCCAGCAGCCAAGAAGACAGGGGGATTACTGAAGCTTTCTTT
NA	many	TRBJ1-2	TRBV12-3/TRBV12-4	16	CASSLALVGGNYGYTF	TGTGCCAGCAGTTTAGCGCTTGTAGGGGGGAACTATGGCTACACCTTC